Presented here are 32 T cell receptor beta chains from one specimen sequenced in a study of radiotherapy plus CTLA-4 blockade in lung cancer. Sequenced by immunoSEQ multiplex PCR; TCRdb stores in-frame clones only, minus some. The sample consists of about 94,000 clones, approximately 78% of them appearing once. The starting material was peripheral blood, obtained from a patient treated with radiotherapy plus ipilimumab. These TCRs come from a human donor with non-small cell lung cancer that progressed on radiotherapy plus ipilimumab.

The chain recombines TRBV10-1 with TRBJ2-1; TRBD2 matches 7 bases. Unmatched junction bases numbered 9, after V lost 3 bases and J lost 4 bases. Germline V gene sequence: CDR1 WNHNN, CDR2 SYGVQD (reference sequence). The length of the CDR3 is 16 residues. DNA for the CDR3: TGCGCCAGCAGTGATGGCGGGAGCAATTTGTACAATGAGCAGTTCTTC. Translation gives CASSDGGSNLYNEQFF.

The gene calls are TRBV5-1 and TRBJ2-5; tentatively, D is TRBD2 (5 bases). The CDR3 runs to 16 residues. Trimming took 0 bases from V and 4 from J, leaving 16 bases between them. Germline assignment: CDR1 SGHRS and CDR2 YFSETQ. The DNA for the CDR3 is TGCGCCAGCAGCTTGGCCCAAGGGAGATTGACAGAGACCCAGTACTTC. It specifies CASSLAQGRLTETQYF.

The chain couples TRBV10-2 to TRBJ2-7; 11 bases align to TRBD1. CDR3 size: 15 residues. V shed 6 bases and J 3 bases; nucleotides not matched to a gene: 7. CDR1 and CDR2 from the germline V gene are WSHSY and SAAADI. CDR3: CASRGGTGGIYEQYF. CDR3 in DNA: TGCGCCAGCAGGGGAGGGACAGGGGGAATCTACGAGCAGTACTTC.

This chain links TRBV9 with TRBJ2-2; 12 bases align to TRBD1. CDR1 and CDR2 from the germline V gene are SGDLS and YYNGEE. V dropped 4 bases and J dropped 7; count of bases not matched to a gene: 11. The CDR3 has 17 residues. The CDR3 bases are TGTGCCAGCAGCCCGACAGGGACAGGGGGCTTCGGCGGGGAGCTGTTTTTT. The encoded protein is CASSPTGTGGFGGELFF.

V is TRBV19 and J is TRBJ2-1; 12 nucleotides agree with TRBD2. CDR3 length equals 15 residues. V lost 1 base to trimming and J lost 10 bases; unmatched junction nucleotides: 5. CDR1 and CDR2 from the germline V gene are LNHDA and SQIVND (reference sequence). In nucleotides, the CDR3 is TGTGCCAGTAGTATAGGGACTAGCGGGAACTTGGAGCAGTTCTTC. Its protein is CASSIGTSGNLEQFF.

The V call is TRBV4-1, the J call TRBJ2-4; 10 bases fit TRBD2. Germline-derived CDR1 and CDR2 are MGHRA and YSYEKL. V lost 4 bases to trimming and J lost 6 bases; unmatched junction nucleotides: 9. This CDR3 contains 16 residues. The CDR3 DNA is TGCGCCAGCAGCCCTAAAGACCTAGCGGGAGTAAACATTCAGTACTTC. This translates into CASSPKDLAGVNIQYF.

This chain uses TRBV30 with TRBJ2-2, with 9 bases aligning to TRBD1. J was trimmed by 4 bases and V by 2 bases; bases with no gene match: 8. CDR1 and CDR2 from the germline V gene are GTSNPN and SVGIG (reference sequence). The CDR3 has 16 residues. The CDR3 loop is CAWSRGQGSVTGELFF. DNA of the CDR3: TGTGCCTGGAGTCGGGGACAGGGCTCGGTCACCGGGGAGCTGTTTTTT.

V and J are TRBV27 and TRBJ1-2, with D unclear. CDR3 length: 13 amino acids. V was shortened by 2 bases and J by 4 bases, with 8 bases between the two germline ends. Germline lookup yields CDR1 MNHEY and CDR2 SMNVEV (reference sequence). The CDR3 loop reads CASSLSPLYGYTF. CDR3 DNA sequence: TGTGCCAGCAGTTTAAGTCCCCTCTATGGCTACACCTTC.

J is TRBJ2-5 and V is TRBV27, with TRBD1 matching over 8 bases. This CDR3 contains 14 residues. Germline loops: CDR1 MNHEY, CDR2 SMNVEV (reference sequence). J gave up 1 base and V 6 bases, and 4 bases lay outside the gene matches. The DNA of the CDR3 is TGTGCCAGCAGGCGGGGACAGGCCCAAGAGACCCAGTACTTC. This codes for CASRRGQAQETQYF.

This clone has only one observation. The J gene is TRBJ2-1, the V gene TRBV5-4; D gene uncertain. Trimming pared 1 base from V and 5 bases from J, leaving 10 bases between. This CDR3 comprises 14 residues. Germline V gene lookup returns CDR1 SGHNT and CDR2 YYREEE (reference sequence). CDR3 sequence reads: CASSLRSTNNEQFF. CDR3 DNA sequence: TGTGCCAGCAGCTTGAGGAGCACAAACAATGAGCAGTTCTTC.

The V gene is TRBV5-6, the J gene TRBJ2-3; the D is unclear. The CDR3 length is 17 residues. Trimming left V 4 bases short and J 2 bases short, with 20 bases between. CDR1 and CDR2 from the germline V gene are SGHDT and YYEEEE. The CDR3 loop reads CASSAVLDRLFTDTQYF. The CDR3 DNA reads TGTGCCAGCAGCGCGGTCCTGGACCGACTCTTCACAGATACGCAGTATTTT.

The CDR3 sequence is CAWSSLRPGNIQYF. For the CDR3, the DNA is TGTGCCTGGAGTTCTTTACGGCCGGGAAACATTCAGTACTTC. V gene TRBV30 combines with J gene TRBJ2-4, with D unresolved. Trimming took off 2 bases at V and 6 bases at J, with 14 bases between the two ends. The CDR3 spans 14 residues. The V gene's germline CDR1 is GTSNPN and CDR2 SVGIG (reference sequence).

This chain uses TRBV7-9 with TRBJ2-3; 12 bases map to TRBD2. J lost 6 bases, V lost 8 bases, and 6 bases had no gene match. The CDR3 has 14 residues. Germline V CDR1 and CDR2: SEHNR, FQNEAQ (reference sequence). The CDR3, as DNA: TGTGCCAGCGTAAGACTAGCGGGAGTTGATACGCAGTATTTT. Protein sequence: CASVRLAGVDTQYF.

This chain connects TRBV18 to TRBJ1-5, with D possibly being TRBD1 (6 bases). This CDR3 contains 15 residues. Germline values: CDR1 KGHSH, CDR2 LQKENI. The germline V and J ends were trimmed by 6 bases and 7 bases, with 19 bases remaining between them. This CDR3 reads CASSDPAGAPQPQHF. In DNA form, the CDR3 reads TGTGCCAGCTCGGACCCGGCAGGGGCCCCCCAGCCCCAGCATTTT. The full variable domain, with the rest looked up from reference TRBV18 and TRBJ1-5, is NAGVMQNPRHLVRRRGQEARLRCSPMKGHSHVYWYRQLPEEGLKFMVYLQKENIIDESGMPKERFSAEFPKEGPSILRIQQVVRGDSAAYFCASSDPAGAPQPQHFGDGTRLSIL.

The chain uses TRBV27 and TRBJ2-7, with 7 bases matching TRBD2. The V and J ends lost 4 bases and 5 bases, in that order; junction bases with no gene match: 17. This CDR3 region has 17 residues. CDR1 and CDR2 (germline): MNHEY, SMNVEV (reference sequence). The CDR3 reads CASSSLAAIPLFDEQYF. The CDR3 bases are TGTGCCAGCAGTTCCCTAGCGGCAATCCCTCTCTTTGACGAGCAGTACTTC.

V gene TRBV7-8 combines with J gene TRBJ2-2; 12 bases are shared with TRBD2. The CDR3 has 17 residues. J lost 0 bases, V lost 5 bases, and 4 bases had no gene match. Germline CDR1 is SGHVS and CDR2 is FQNEAQ. CDR3 residues: CASSPRTSGANTGELFF. In DNA, the CDR3 is TGTGCCAGCAGCCCCAGGACTAGCGGGGCGAACACCGGGGAGCTGTTTTTT. The full variable domain, in which reference TRBV7-8 and TRBJ2-2 provide the parts outside the CDR3, is GAGVSQSPRYKVAKRGQDVALRCDPISGHVSLFWYQQALGQGPEFLTYFQNEAQLDKSGLPSDRFFAERPEGSVSTLKIQRTQQEDSAVYLCASSPRTSGANTGELFFGEGSRLTVL.

CDR3 coding DNA: TGTGCCAGCAGCCTTCGAGGGCCAGATACGCAGTATTTT. Its translation: CASSLRGPDTQYF. The chain combines TRBV28 with TRBJ2-3; D possibly corresponds to TRBD2 (5 bases). The CDR3 has 13 amino acids. Germline assignment: CDR1 MDHEN and CDR2 SYDVKM. V was shortened by 6 bases and J by 4 bases, with 11 bases between the two germline ends.

This chain connects TRBV27 to TRBJ2-1; D gene uncertain. V was pared by 5 bases and J by 7 bases, with 9 bases between. Germline assignment: CDR1 MNHEY and CDR2 SMNVEV (reference sequence). The CDR3 runs 12 residues. In DNA, the CDR3 is TGTGCCAGCAGTCAAGGAAGAAATGAGCAGTTCTTC. Translation: CASSQGRNEQFF.

V and J are TRBV7-9 and TRBJ2-3, with TRBD1 matching 9 bases. This CDR3 has 12 residues. CDR1 is SEHNR, CDR2 FQNEAQ, per germline (reference sequence). V was pared by 7 bases and J by 8 bases, with 4 bases of the junction left unmatched. CDR3 sequence: CASMGQGGTQYF. CDR3 coding DNA: TGTGCCAGCATGGGACAGGGCGGTACGCAGTATTTT.

This clone occurred once. The V call is TRBV29-1, the J call TRBJ2-3; TRBD1 or TRBD2 may be the D gene (5 bases each). Per the germline V gene, CDR1 is SQVTM and CDR2 is ANQGSEA. V was clipped by 7 bases and J by 5 bases, with 10 bases between them. This CDR3 spans 11 amino acids. CDR3 nucleotide sequence: TGCAGCGGACATGGGGGAGATACGCAGTATTTT. Its translation is CSGHGGDTQYF.

The chain combines TRBV28 with TRBJ1-4, with D unresolved. CDR3 length: 18 residues. Germline values: CDR1 MDHEN, CDR2 SYDVKM. The V end was cut by 3 bases, the J end by 10 bases, with 27 bases between. The CDR3 loop is CASSLVRSRDLATGKLFF. The CDR3 bases are TGTGCCAGCAGTTTGGTACGCTCCCGCGATCTGGCGACGGGAAAACTGTTTTTT.

The J gene is TRBJ2-1, the V gene TRBV15; D is uncertain. CDR3 length: 14 amino acids. Trimming took 0 bases from V and 7 from J, leaving 10 bases between them. The germline V gene has CDR1 LNHNV and CDR2 YYDKDF (reference sequence). The CDR3 DNA reads TGTGCCACCAGCAGAGATCCAGCTTTTAATGAGCAGTTCTTC. Translation gives CATSRDPAFNEQFF.

This clone was counted between two and nine times. The V call is TRBV19, the J call TRBJ2-5; D is perhaps TRBD2 (7 bases). There are 15 residues in the CDR3. Germline CDR1 LNHDA, CDR2 SQIVND (reference sequence). Trimming removed 8 bases at V and 5 bases at J, with 21 bases between. CDR3 DNA sequence: TGTGCCAGTGGGGGCAGCGGGATTGTTGGGGAGACCCAGTACTTC. Translation: CASGGSGIVGETQYF.

The rearrangement uses TRBV30 and TRBJ2-3; 7 positions match TRBD2. CDR3 length: 15 amino acids. Germline V gene sequence: CDR1 GTSNPN, CDR2 SVGIG (reference sequence). V lost 3 bases, J lost 2 bases, and 8 bases stayed unmatched. CDR3 sequence reads: CAWRRAGLNTDTQYF. In DNA, the CDR3 is TGTGCCTGGAGGAGAGCGGGACTTAACACAGATACGCAGTATTTT.

This rearrangement joins TRBV7-6 to TRBJ2-2; no clear D. The CDR3 extends over 13 amino acids. Germline CDR1 is SGHVS and CDR2 is FNYEAQ. V shed 5 bases and J shed 5 bases, with 9 bases lying between them. The CDR3 region is CASSSTTTGELFF. DNA of the CDR3: TGTGCCAGCAGCAGCACAACGACCGGGGAGCTGTTTTTT. Full variable domain (outside the CDR3, taken from reference TRBV7-6 and TRBJ2-2): GAGVSQSPRYKVTKRGQDVALRCDPISGHVSLYWYRQALGQGPEFLTYFNYEAQQDKSGLPNDRFSAERPEGSISTLTIQRTEQRDSAMYRCASSSTTTGELFFGEGSRLTVL.

The chain recombines TRBV2 with TRBJ2-2; 10 bases are shared with TRBD1. The germline gives CDR1 SNHLY, CDR2 FYNNEI. The length of the CDR3 is 14 residues. J gave up 3 bases and V 9 bases, and 4 bases lay outside the gene matches. The CDR3 DNA is TGTGCCAGAGCCGGGACAGGGGACACCGGGGAGCTGTTTTTT. Residues: CARAGTGDTGELFF.

The rearrangement links TRBV30 to TRBJ2-2; perhaps TRBD2 as D (5 bases). The germline gives CDR1 GTSNPN, CDR2 SVGIG (reference sequence). The CDR3 consists of 15 residues. Between the trimmed V and J ends, which lost 2 bases and 5 bases, there was a span of 15 bases. The CDR3 sequence is CAWSLVGVKTGELFF. CDR3 bases: TGTGCCTGGAGTCTTGTGGGAGTTAAAACCGGGGAGCTGTTTTTT.

This chain uses TRBV28 with TRBJ1-2; tentative D call: TRBD1 (6 bases). The CDR3 is 18 residues long. V lost 5 bases and J lost 4, with 26 bases in between. CDR1 is MDHEN, CDR2 SYDVKM, per germline. CDR3 amino acids: CASSLSPIGTPELYGYTF. CDR3 DNA sequence: TGTGCCAGCAGTCTCTCCCCGATCGGGACACCAGAACTCTATGGCTACACCTTC.

The chain has TRBV6-5 and TRBJ2-3, with D maybe TRBD2 (5 bases). Germline values: CDR1 MNHEY, CDR2 SVGAGI. Trimming took 7 bases from V and 0 from J, leaving 11 bases between them. The CDR3 runs 14 residues. CDR3 in DNA: TGTGCCAGCACCCGGGGTTCTAGCACAGATACGCAGTATTTT. It encodes CASTRGSSTDTQYF.

This chain joins TRBV7-8 and TRBJ1-2, with 7 positions matching TRBD1. The ends lost 5 bases at V and 2 bases at J; junction bases unmatched: 20. This CDR3 has 19 residues. Per germline, CDR1 SGHVS and CDR2 FQNEAQ. The CDR3 DNA follows: TGTGCCAGCAGCCCACGGATAACCGGGGGACAGACTTTCAACTATGGCTACACCTTC. Translating it yields CASSPRITGGQTFNYGYTF.

The genes are TRBV27 and TRBJ2-3; the D gene is possibly TRBD2 (6 bases). Looked up from germline, CDR1 is MNHEY and CDR2 is SMNVEV (reference sequence). Trimming left V 3 bases short and J 4 bases short, with 14 bases between. The CDR3 runs 15 residues. DNA for the CDR3: TGTGCCAGCAGTTTTAACGCGGGAAGGCCAGATACGCAGTATTTT. Its translation is CASSFNAGRPDTQYF.

V usage is TRBV18 and J usage is TRBJ1-4; D perhaps matches TRBD1 (5 bases). The CDR3 totals 16 residues. Per the germline V gene, CDR1 is KGHSH and CDR2 is LQKENI. V was pared by 3 bases and J by 0 bases, with 11 bases between. The CDR3 coding sequence is TGTGCCAGCTCACCCAGGGATTACACAACTAATGAAAAACTGTTTTTT. Translating gives CASSPRDYTTNEKLFF.